This T cell receptor (beta chain) was sequenced in a study of T-cell memory formation after mild COVID-19. Across the study: TCR clusters mostly belonged to single donors. Study observations and caveats: Later expanders leaned toward CD4+, whereas clones contracting from day 15 to 85 were balanced CD4/CD8.

TCRdb ran MiXCR on the 5' RACE reads and lists one entry per CDR3 protein. The sample records 80,000 to 130,000 distinct CDR3 sequences, approximately 10% being singletons. This clonotype has a count of ten or more. The antigen is undetermined. Germline V gene data show CDR1 as SGHTA and CDR2 as FQGTGA. This CDR3 has 13 residues. Trimming stripped 5 bases from V and 8 bases from J, with 12 bases between. This receptor was obtained from a man aged 18-30 years who had mild COVID-19 (a few samples of this study predate the infection). Cell type and time point are not known. Sequenced material: PBMCs or a T cell subset sorted from them (not recorded which). V is TRBV7-3 and J is TRBJ1-4; D gene unclear. The CDR3 region has the DNA TGTGCCAGCAGCAGAGAAGTGGGCGAAAAACTGTTTTTT. Amino acids: CASSREVGEKLFF.